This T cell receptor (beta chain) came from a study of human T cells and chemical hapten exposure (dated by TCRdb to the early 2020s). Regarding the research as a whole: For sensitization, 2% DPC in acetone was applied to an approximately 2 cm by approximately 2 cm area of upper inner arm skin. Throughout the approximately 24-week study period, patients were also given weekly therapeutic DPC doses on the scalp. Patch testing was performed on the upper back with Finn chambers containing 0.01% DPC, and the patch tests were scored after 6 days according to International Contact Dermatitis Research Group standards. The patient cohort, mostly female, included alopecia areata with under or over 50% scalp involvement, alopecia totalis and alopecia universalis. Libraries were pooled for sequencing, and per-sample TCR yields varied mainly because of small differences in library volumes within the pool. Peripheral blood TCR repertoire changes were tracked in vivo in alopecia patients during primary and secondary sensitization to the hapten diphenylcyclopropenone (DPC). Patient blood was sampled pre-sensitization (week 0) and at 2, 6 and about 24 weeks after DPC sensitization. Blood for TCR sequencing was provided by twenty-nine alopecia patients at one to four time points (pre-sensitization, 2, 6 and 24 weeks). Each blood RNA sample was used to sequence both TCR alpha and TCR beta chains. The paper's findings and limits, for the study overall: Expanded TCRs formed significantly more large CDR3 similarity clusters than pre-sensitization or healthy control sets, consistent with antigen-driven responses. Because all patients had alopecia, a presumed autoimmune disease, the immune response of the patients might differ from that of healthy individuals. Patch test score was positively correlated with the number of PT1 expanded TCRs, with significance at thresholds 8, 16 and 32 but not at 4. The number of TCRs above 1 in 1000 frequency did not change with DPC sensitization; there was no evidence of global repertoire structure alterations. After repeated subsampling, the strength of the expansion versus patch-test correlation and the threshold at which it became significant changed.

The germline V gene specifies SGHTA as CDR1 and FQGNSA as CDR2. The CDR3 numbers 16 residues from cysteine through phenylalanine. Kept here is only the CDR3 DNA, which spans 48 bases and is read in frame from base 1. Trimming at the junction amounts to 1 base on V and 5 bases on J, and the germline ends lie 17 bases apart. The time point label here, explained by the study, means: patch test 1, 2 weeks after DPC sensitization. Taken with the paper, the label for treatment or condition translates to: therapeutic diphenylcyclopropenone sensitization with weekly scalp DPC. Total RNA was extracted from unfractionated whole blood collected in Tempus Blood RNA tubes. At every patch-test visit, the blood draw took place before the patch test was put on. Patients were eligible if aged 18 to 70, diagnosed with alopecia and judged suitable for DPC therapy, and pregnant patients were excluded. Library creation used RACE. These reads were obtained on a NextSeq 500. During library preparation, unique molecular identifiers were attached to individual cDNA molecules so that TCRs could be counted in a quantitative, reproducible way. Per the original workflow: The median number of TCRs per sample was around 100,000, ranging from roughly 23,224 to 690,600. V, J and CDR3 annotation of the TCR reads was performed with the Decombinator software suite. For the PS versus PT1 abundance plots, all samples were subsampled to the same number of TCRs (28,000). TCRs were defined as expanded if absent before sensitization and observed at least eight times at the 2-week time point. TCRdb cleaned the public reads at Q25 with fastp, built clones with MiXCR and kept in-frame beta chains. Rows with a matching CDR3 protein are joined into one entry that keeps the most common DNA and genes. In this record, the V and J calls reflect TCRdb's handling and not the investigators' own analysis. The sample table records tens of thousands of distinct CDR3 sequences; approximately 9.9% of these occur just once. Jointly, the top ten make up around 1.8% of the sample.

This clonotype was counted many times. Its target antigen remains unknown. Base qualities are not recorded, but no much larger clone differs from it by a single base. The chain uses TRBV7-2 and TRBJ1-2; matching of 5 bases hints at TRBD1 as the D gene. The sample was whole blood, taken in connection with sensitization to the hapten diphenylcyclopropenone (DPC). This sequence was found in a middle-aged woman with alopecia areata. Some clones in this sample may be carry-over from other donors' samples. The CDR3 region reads CASSLGETGLGYGYTF. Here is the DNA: TGTGCCAGCAGCTTAGGGGAAACAGGTCTAGGGTATGGCTACACCTTC.